Listed below are T cell receptor beta chains from one sample, sequenced in a study of metastatic and nonmetastatic thyroid tumors. TCRdb recomputed clones from the PCR reads via MiXCR. The repertoire holds some 20,000 clones, with about a quarter as singletons. The sample comprised tumor tissue. The receptors were sampled from a female donor with papillary thyroid cancer or a benign thyroid nodule (not recorded which). Some clones in this sample may be carry-over from other donors' samples. Both conserved end residues are part of each CDR3. A D gene is named only where the DNA matches it firmly. Clone size is shown for a subset of rows, as once, few, many or a class of expanded clone.

J | size | V | D | CDR3 | DNA
TRBJ1-1 | many | TRBV20-1 | . | CSAPASLNTEAFF | TGCAGTGCCCCGGCCTCATTGAACACTGAAGCTTTCTTT
TRBJ2-4 | . | TRBV6-1 | . | CAGRTDPLSKNIQYF | TGTGCCGGCAGAACGGACCCCCTATCCAAAAACATTCAGTACTTC
TRBJ1-5 | . | TRBV20-1 | TRBD1 | CSARSYRGSANNQPQHF | TGCAGTGCTAGATCCTACAGGGGGAGTGCTAACAATCAGCCCCAGCATTTT
TRBJ1-5 | . | TRBV2 | . | CASRETNSNQPQHF | TGTGCCAGCAGGGAGACTAATAGCAATCAGCCCCAGCATTTT
TRBJ2-3 | many | TRBV20-1 | . | CSASNSNTDTQYF | TGCAGTGCTAGCAACAGTAACACAGATACGCAGTATTTT
TRBJ1-2 | few | TRBV19 | . | CATKTVSELGYTF | TGTGCCACAAAGACAGTCTCGGAGCTAGGCTACACCTTC
TRBJ2-4 | many | TRBV7-9 | . | CASSLGGSGKNIQYF | TGTGCCAGCAGCTTAGGAGGGTCCGGCAAAAACATTCAGTACTTC
TRBJ2-1 | many | TRBV20-1 | TRBD2 | CSARVSGSYNEQFF | TGCAGTGCTAGAGTTAGCGGGAGTTACAATGAGCAGTTCTTC
TRBJ2-2 | . | TRBV13 | TRBD2 | CASSLGLAGRTGELFF | TGTGCCAGCAGCTTAGGGCTAGCGGGAAGAACCGGGGAGCTGTTTTTT
TRBJ2-7 | . | TRBV7-8 | . | CASSPQGGSFEQYF | TGTGCCAGCAGCCCCCAGGGGGGATCCTTCGAGCAGTACTTC
TRBJ1-1 | . | TRBV20-1 | . | CSARDLAPGKLPLSLAFF | TGCAGTGCTAGAGATCTAGCTCCCGGAAAACTCCCACTCAGTTTAGCTTTCTTT
TRBJ1-1 | . | TRBV19 | . | CASSRRGLTEAFF | TGTGCCAGCAGTCGAAGGGGCCTCACTGAAGCTTTCTTT
TRBJ1-6 | few | TRBV27 | TRBD1 | CARGVILRDSNNSPLHF | TGTGCCAGAGGGGTCATATTGCGGGACAGTAATAATTCACCCCTCCACTTT
TRBJ2-2 | few | TRBV28 | TRBD2 | CASRQATSGRTGELFF | TGCGCCAGCAGACAAGCCACTAGCGGGAGGACCGGGGAGCTGTTTTTT
TRBJ1-6 | many | TRBV3-1 | . | CASSQELDIGALHF | TGTGCCAGCAGCCAAGAACTGGACATAGGGGCCCTCCACTTT
TRBJ2-3 | . | TRBV5-4 | TRBD1 | CASSTWTGRVYTQYF | TGTGCCAGCAGCACATGGACAGGGAGAGTATATACGCAGTATTTT
TRBJ2-3 | many | TRBV9 | . | CASSVDTGTDTQYF | TGTGCCAGCAGCGTGGACACCGGCACAGATACGCAGTATTTT